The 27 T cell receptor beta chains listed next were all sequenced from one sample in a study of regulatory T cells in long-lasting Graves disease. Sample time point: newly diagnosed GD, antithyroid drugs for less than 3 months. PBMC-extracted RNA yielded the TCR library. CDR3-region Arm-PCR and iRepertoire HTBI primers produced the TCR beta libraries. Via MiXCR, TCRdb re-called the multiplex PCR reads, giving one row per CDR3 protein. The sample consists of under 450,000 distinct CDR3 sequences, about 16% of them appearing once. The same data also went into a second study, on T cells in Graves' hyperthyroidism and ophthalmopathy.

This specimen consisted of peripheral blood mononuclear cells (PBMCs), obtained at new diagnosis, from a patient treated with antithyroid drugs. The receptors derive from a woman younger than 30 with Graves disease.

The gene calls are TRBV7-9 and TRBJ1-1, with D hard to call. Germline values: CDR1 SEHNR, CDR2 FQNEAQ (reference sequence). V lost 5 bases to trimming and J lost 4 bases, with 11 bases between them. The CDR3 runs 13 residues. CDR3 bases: TGTGCCAGCAGCCGGGGATTGAGCACTGAAGCTTTCTTT. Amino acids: CASSRGLSTEAFF.

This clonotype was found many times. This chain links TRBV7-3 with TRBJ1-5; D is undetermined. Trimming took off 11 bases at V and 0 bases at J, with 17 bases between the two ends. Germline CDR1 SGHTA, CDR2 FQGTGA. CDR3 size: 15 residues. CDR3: CACLDGKNSNQPQHF. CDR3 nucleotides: TGTGCCTGCCTAGACGGGAAAAATAGCAATCAGCCCCAGCATTTT. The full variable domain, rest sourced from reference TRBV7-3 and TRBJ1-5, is GAGVSQTPSNKVTEKGKYVELRCDPISGHTALYWYRQSLGQGPEFLIYFQGTGAADDSGLPNDRFFAVRPEGSVSTLKIQRTERGDSAVYLCACLDGKNSNQPQHFGDGTRLSIL.

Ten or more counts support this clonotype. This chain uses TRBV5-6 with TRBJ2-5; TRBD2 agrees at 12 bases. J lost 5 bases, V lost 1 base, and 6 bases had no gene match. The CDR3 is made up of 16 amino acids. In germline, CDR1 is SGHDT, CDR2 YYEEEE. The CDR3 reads CASSLLLAGGRETQYF. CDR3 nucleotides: TGTGCCAGCAGCTTGCTCCTAGCGGGGGGGCGTGAGACCCAGTACTTC.

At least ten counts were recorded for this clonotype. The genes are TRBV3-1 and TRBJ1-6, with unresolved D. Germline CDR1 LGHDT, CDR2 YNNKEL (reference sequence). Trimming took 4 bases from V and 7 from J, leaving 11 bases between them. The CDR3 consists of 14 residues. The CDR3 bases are TGTGCCAGCAGCCTAAACGAAGGGAATTCACCCCTCCACTTT. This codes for CASSLNEGNSPLHF.

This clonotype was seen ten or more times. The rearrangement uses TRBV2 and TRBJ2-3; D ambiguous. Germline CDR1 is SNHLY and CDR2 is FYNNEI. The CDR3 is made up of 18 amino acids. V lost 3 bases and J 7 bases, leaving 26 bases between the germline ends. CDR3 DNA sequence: TGTGCCAGCAGTGAGGTGGCCACAGTTGGGGTCCCCAGGAATACGCAGTATTTT. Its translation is CASSEVATVGVPRNTQYF.

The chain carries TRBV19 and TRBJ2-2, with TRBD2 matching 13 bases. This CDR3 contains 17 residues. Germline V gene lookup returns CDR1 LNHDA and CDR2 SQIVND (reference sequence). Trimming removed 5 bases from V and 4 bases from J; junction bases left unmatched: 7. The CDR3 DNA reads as TGTGCCAGTAGTCGTACTAGCGGGGGGGTCGGCACCGGGGAGCTGTTTTTT. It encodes CASSRTSGGVGTGELFF.

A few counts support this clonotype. The CDR3 sequence: CASTQKNTEAFF. CDR3 DNA sequence: TGTGCCAGCACACAGAAGAACACTGAAGCTTTCTTT. The J gene is TRBJ1-1, the V gene TRBV6-1, with D unclear. The CDR3 is made up of 12 amino acids. Trimming removed 7 bases at V and 1 base at J, with 7 bases between. Germline V gene lookup returns CDR1 MNHNS and CDR2 SASEGT.

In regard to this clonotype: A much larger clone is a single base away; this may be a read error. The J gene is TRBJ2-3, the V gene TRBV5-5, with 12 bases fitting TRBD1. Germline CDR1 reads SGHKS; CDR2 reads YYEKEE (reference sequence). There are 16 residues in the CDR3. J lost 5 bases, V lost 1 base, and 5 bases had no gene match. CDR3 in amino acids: CASSLFGTGGKDTQYF. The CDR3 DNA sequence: TGTGCCAGCAGCTTGTTCGGGACAGGGGGCAAAGATACGCAGTATTTT. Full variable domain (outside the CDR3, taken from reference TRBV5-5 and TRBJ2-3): DAGVTQSPTHLIKTRGQQVTLRCSPISGHKSVSWYQQVLGQGPQFIFQYYEKEERGRGNFPDRFSARQFPNYSSELNVNALLLGDSALYLCASSLFGTGGKDTQYFGPGTRLTVL.

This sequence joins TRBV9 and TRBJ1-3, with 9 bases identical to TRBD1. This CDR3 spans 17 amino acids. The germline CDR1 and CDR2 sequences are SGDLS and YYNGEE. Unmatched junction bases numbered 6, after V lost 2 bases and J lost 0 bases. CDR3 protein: CASSVTGQGLSGNTIYF. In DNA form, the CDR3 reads TGTGCCAGCAGCGTGACAGGACAGGGGCTCTCTGGAAACACCATATATTTT.

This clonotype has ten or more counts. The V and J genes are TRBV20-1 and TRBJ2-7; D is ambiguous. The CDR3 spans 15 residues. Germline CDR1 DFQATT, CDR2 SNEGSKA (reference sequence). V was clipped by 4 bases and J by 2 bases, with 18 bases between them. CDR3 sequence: CSATINEIQAYEQYF. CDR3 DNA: TGCAGTGCTACTATTAATGAAATACAAGCCTACGAGCAGTACTTC.

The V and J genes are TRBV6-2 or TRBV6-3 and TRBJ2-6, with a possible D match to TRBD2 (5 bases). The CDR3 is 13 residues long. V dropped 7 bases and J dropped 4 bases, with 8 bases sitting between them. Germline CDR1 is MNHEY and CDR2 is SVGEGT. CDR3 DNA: TGTGCCAGCAAGGAGGTGGGGGCCAACGTCCTGACTTTC. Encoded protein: CASKEVGANVLTF.

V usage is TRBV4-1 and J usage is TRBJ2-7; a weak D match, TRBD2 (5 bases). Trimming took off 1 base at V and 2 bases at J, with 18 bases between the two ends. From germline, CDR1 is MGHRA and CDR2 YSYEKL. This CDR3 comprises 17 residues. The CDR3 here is CASSQVEGQTDPYEQYF. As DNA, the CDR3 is TGCGCCAGCAGCCAAGTAGAGGGCCAGACCGACCCCTACGAGCAGTACTTC.

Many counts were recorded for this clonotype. CDR3 loop: CASSQGVPYGYTF. DNA of the CDR3: TGTGCCAGCAGCCAGGGGGTCCCCTATGGCTACACCTTC. The rearrangement links TRBV3-1 to TRBJ1-2; D possibly corresponds to TRBD1 (5 bases). Germline CDR1 and CDR2: LGHDT and YNNKEL (reference sequence). The CDR3 sequence is 13 residues long. Trimming pared 3 bases from V and 4 bases from J, leaving 9 bases between. Together with reference TRBV3-1 and TRBJ1-2, the CDR3 gives the full variable domain: DTAVSQTPKYLVTQMGNDKSIKCEQNLGHDTMYWYKQDSKKFLKIMFSYNNKELIINETVPNRFSPKSPDKAHLNLHINSLELGDSAVYFCASSQGVPYGYTFGSGTRLTVV.

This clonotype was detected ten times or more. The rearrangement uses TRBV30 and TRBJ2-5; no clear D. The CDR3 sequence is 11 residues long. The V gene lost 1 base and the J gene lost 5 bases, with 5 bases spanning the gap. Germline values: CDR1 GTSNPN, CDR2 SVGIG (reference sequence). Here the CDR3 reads CAWSGLETQYF. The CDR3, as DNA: TGTGCCTGGAGTGGATTGGAGACCCAGTACTTC.

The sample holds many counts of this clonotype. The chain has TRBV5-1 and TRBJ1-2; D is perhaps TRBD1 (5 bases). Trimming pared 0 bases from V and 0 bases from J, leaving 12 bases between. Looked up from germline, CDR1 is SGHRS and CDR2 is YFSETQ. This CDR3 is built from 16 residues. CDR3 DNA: TGCGCCAGCAGCTTGGCCCAGGACACAACTAACTATGGCTACACCTTC. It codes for CASSLAQDTTNYGYTF.

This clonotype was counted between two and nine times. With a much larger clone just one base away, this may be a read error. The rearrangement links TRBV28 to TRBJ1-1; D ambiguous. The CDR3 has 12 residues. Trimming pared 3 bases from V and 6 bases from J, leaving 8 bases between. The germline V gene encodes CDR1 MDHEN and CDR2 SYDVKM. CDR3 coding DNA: TGTGCCAGCAGTTTTTTTAACGCTGAAGCTTTCTTT. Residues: CASSFFNAEAFF.

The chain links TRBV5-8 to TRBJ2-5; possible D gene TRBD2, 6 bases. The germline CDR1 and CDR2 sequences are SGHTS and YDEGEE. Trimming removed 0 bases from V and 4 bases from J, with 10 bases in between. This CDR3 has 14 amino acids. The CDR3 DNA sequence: TGTGCCAGCAGCTTGGAGACTAGTACAGAGACCCAGTACTTC. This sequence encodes CASSLETSTETQYF. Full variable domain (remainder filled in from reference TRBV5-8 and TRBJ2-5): EAGVTQSPTHLIKTRGQQATLRCSPISGHTSVYWYQQALGLGLQFLLWYDEGEERNRGNFPPRFSGRQFPNYSSELNVNALELEDSALYLCASSLETSTETQYFGPGTRLLVL.

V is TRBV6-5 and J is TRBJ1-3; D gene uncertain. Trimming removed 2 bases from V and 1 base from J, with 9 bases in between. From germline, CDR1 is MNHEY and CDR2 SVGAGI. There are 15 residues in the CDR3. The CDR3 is CASSYLRGSGNTIYF. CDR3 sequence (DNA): TGTGCCAGCAGTTACCTCAGAGGATCTGGAAACACCATATATTTT.

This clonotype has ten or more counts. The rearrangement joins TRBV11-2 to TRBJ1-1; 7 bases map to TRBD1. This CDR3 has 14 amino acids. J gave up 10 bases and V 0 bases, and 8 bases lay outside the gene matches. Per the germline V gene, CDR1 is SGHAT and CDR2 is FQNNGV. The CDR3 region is CASSLEEGADVAFF. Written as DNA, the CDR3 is TGTGCCAGCAGCTTAGAGGAGGGGGCGGATGTAGCTTTCTTT.

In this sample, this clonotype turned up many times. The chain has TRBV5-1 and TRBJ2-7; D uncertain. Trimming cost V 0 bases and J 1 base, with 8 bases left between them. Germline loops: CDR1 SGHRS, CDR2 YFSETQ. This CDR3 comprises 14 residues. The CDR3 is CASSLVDSSYEQYF. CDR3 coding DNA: TGCGCCAGCAGCTTGGTGGATAGTTCCTACGAGCAGTACTTC. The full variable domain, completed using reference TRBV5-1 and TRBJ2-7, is KAGVTQTPRYLIKTRGQQVTLSCSPISGHRSVSWYQQTPGQGLQFLFEYFSETQRNKGNFPGRFSGRQFSNSRSEMNVSTLELGDSALYLCASSLVDSSYEQYFGPGTRLTVT.

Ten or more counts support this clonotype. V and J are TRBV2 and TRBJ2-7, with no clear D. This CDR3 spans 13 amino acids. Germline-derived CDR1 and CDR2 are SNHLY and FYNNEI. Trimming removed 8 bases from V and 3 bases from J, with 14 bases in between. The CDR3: CASGEVNRYEQYF. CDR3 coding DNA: TGTGCCAGCGGAGAAGTGAACCGCTACGAGCAGTACTTC.

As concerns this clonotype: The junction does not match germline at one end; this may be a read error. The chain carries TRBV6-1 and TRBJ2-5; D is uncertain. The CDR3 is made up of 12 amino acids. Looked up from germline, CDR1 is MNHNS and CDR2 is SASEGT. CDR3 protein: CASSPGVETQCF. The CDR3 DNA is TGTGCCAGCAGTCCCGGTGTGGAGACCCAGTGCTTC.

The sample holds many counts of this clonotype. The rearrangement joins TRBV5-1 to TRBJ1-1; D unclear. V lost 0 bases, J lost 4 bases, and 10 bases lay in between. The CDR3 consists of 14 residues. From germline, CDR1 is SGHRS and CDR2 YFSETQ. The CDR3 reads CASSLDGSPTEAFF. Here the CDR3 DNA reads TGCGCCAGCAGCTTGGATGGCAGCCCCACTGAAGCTTTCTTT.

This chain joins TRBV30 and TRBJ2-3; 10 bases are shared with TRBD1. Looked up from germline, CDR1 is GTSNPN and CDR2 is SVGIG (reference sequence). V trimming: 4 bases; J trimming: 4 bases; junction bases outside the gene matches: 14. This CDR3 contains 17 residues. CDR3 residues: CAWTPPPGQGLADTQYF. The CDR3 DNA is TGTGCCTGGACCCCCCCCCCGGGACAGGGGTTGGCAGATACGCAGTATTTT.

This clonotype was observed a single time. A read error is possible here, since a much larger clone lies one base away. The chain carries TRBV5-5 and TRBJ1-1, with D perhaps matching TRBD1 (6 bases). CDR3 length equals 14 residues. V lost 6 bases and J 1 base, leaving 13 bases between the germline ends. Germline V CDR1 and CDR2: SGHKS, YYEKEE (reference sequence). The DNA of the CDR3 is TGTGCCAGCAACCGGGGACACCAGAACACTGAAGCTTTCTTT. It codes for CASNRGHQNTEAFF.

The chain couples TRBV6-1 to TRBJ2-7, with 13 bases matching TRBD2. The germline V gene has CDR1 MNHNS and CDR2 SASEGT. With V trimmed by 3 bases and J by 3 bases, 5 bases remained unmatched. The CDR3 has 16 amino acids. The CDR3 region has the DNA TGTGCCAGCAGTGAGTTCACTAGCGGGAGGGACTACGAGCAGTACTTC. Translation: CASSEFTSGRDYEQYF.

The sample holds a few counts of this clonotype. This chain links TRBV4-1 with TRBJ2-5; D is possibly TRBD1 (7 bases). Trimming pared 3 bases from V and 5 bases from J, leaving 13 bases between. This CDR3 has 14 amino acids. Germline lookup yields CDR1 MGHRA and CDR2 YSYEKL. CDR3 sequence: CASSQETGRETQYF. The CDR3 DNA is TGCGCCAGCAGCCAGGAGACAGGGAGGGAGACCCAGTACTTC.